This entry features one T cell receptor beta chain sequence. This clone's antigen is unknown. Nothing much larger sits one base from this clone, and base qualities are not available. The sample originates from a study of regulatory T cells in long-lasting Graves disease (dated by TCRdb to the early 2020s). About the investigation overall: Persistent Graves' disease was defined as antithyroid drug treatment for over 5 years with persistently positive TSH receptor autoantibodies. Patients with persistent Graves' disease were compared with patients with newly diagnosed Graves' disease using TCR sequencing and RNA sequencing of peripheral blood. The study was registered as a clinical trial and conducted in China. A total of about 35 samples underwent TCR sequencing, from about 13 patients with persistent Graves' disease and some 20 patients with newly diagnosed Graves' disease. On average, persistent Graves' disease patients in the clinical cohort had been on antithyroid drugs for around ten years.

Trimming leaves V shorter by 1 base and J shorter by 0 bases, with the junction holding 12 bases beyond the gene matches. Its CDR3 holds 20 amino acids, cysteine through phenylalanine. Of the read, only the CDR3 DNA is kept; its 60 bases are in frame from base 1. CDR1 SGHVS and CDR2 FQNEAQ are derived from the germline V gene. Library construction relied on multiplex PCR. Data came from an Illumina HiSeq 4000. CDR3 regions were amplified by Arm-PCR with iRepertoire HTBI primers to construct TCR beta libraries. Gel purification was performed on PCR products prior to sequencing. The original pipeline was this. A total of under 80 TRBV and 14 TRBJ segments were identified across samples and were used for gene usage analysis of CDR3 amino acid clonotypes. COPE and FqMerger were used to merge the filtered high-quality paired reads into contigs. BLAST was used to align contigs to the IMGT TRBV, TRBD and TRBJ reference genes, and CDR3 was defined following IMGT. Any clonotype with a frequency above 0.1% was classified as a highly expanded clone. Shannon entropy was used to measure repertoire diversity, and the Gini coefficient was used to measure V-J evenness. Clonotypes shared by more than one individual were considered public. TCRdb trimmed the raw reads at Q25, called clones with MiXCR and kept productive beta chains. Identical CDR3 protein sequences are pooled into one entry, listed with their most common genes and DNA. Clone size and V and J calls follow TCRdb, not the original study. The sample records some 450,000 distinct CDR3 sequences, about a quarter of which are singletons. The top ten clones comprise roughly 30% of the sample.

The full study reports these points: Preferential use of TRBV28, TRBJ1-2 and TRBJ2-5 was observed in persistent disease, whereas TRBV20-1 and TRBJ2-1 were favored in newly diagnosed disease. Persistent Graves' disease patients showed lower TCR Shannon entropy and fewer highly expanded clones than newly diagnosed patients, suggesting clonal expansion. Sequencing and analysis were limited to the TCR beta chain. The study examined only peripheral blood because the primary lesion, thyroid tissue, could not be accessed. As a limitation, the authors acknowledged that the small sample size may reduce accuracy. A larger number of public clonotypes was shared among persistent patients (approximately 2,500) than among newly diagnosed patients (about 990).

This specimen's time point label, per the study, means: persistent/refractory GD, antithyroid drugs over 5 years with positive TRAb. RNA was extracted from PBMCs in TRIzol for both TCR sequencing and RNA sequencing. The diagnosis of Graves' disease was made according to American Thyroid Association guidelines. Patients were recruited from an endocrinology department in Xi'an, China. From each patient, about 8.9 milliliters of peripheral blood was collected into an EDTA anticoagulant tube. PBMCs were isolated by Ficoll Paque Plus density gradient separation without further T cell sorting. An Agilent 2100 Bioanalyzer and agarose gel were used to assess RNA quality, and a NanoDrop 2000 was used to measure RNA concentration.

Sequencing was performed on peripheral blood mononuclear cells (PBMCs), taken when the disease was refractory, from a patient treated with antithyroid drugs. The rearranged segments are TRBV7-8 and TRBJ2-4; TRBD2 aligns with 10 central bases. This TCR came from a female donor with Graves disease. Read as DNA, the sequence is TGTGCCAGCAGCTTAGTTCCGAGCGGGAGGGGGGGGATAGCCAAAAACATTCAGTACTTC. This codes for CASSLVPSGRGGIAKNIQYF.